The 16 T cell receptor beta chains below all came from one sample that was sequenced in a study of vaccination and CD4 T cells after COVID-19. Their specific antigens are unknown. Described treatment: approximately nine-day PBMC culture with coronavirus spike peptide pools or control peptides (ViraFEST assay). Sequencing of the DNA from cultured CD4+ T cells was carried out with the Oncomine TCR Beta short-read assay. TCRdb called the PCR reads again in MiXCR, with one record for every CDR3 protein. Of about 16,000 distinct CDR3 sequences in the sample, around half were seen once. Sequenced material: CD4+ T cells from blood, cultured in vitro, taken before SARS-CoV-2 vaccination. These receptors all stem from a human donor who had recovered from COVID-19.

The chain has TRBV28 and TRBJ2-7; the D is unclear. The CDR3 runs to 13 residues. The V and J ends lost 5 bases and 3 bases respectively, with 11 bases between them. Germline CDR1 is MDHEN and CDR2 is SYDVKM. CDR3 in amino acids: CASSPNPNYEQYF. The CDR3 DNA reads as TGTGCCAGCAGTCCCAATCCCAACTACGAGCAGTACTTC.

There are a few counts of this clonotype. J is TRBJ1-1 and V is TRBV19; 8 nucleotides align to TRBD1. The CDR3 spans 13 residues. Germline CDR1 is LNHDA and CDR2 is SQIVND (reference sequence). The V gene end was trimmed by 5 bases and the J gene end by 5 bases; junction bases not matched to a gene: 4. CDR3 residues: CASSRTGKTEAFF. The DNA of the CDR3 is TGTGCCAGTAGTCGGACAGGGAAGACTGAAGCTTTCTTT. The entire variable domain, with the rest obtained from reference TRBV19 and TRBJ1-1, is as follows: DGGITQSPKYLFRKEGQNVTLSCEQNLNHDAMYWYRQDPGQGLRLIYYSQIVNDFQKGDIAEGYSVSREKKESFPLTVTSAQKNPTAFYLCASSRTGKTEAFFGQGTRLTVV.

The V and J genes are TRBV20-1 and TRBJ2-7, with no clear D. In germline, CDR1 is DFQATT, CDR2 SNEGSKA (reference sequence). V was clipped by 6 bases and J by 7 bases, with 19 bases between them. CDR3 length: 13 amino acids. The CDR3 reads CSAASGFSTEQYF. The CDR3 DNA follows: TGCAGTGCCGCTAGTGGCTTCTCCACAGAGCAGTACTTC.

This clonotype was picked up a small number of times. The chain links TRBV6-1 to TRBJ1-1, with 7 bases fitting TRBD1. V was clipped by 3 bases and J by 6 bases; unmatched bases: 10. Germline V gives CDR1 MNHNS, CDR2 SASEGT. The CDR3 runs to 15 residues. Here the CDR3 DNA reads TGTGCCAGCAGTGACCCGACAGGGAGAGTTTCTGAAGCTTTCTTT. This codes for CASSDPTGRVSEAFF.

The CDR3 sequence: CARLSIGAPNSNQPQHF. The DNA for the CDR3 is TGTGCCAGACTCTCCATCGGGGCCCCAAATAGCAATCAGCCCCAGCATTTT. This chain links TRBV19 with TRBJ1-5, with D perhaps matching TRBD1 (5 bases). Germline values: CDR1 LNHDA, CDR2 SQIVND (reference sequence). Trimming removed 9 bases at V and 0 bases at J, with 21 bases between. This CDR3 is built from 17 residues. Using reference TRBV19 and TRBJ1-5 for the parts outside the CDR3, the full variable domain is DGGITQSPKYLFRKEGQNVTLSCEQNLNHDAMYWYRQDPGQGLRLIYYSQIVNDFQKGDIAEGYSVSREKKESFPLTVTSAQKNPTAFYLCARLSIGAPNSNQPQHFGDGTRLSIL.

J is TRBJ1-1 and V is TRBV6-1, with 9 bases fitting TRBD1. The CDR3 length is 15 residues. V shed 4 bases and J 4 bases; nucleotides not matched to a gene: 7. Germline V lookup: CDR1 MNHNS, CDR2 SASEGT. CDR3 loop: CASSGPTTGGTEAFF. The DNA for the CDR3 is TGTGCCAGCAGTGGACCCACGACAGGGGGCACTGAAGCTTTCTTT.

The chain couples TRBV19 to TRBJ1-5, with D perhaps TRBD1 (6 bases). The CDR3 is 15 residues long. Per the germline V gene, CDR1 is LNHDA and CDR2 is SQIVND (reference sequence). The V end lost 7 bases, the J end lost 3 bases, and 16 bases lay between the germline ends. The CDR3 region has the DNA TGTGCCAGTATTGAGAAGAGGGGGGTCAATCAGCCCCAGCATTTT. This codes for CASIEKRGVNQPQHF. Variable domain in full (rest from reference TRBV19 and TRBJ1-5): DGGITQSPKYLFRKEGQNVTLSCEQNLNHDAMYWYRQDPGQGLRLIYYSQIVNDFQKGDIAEGYSVSREKKESFPLTVTSAQKNPTAFYLCASIEKRGVNQPQHFGDGTRLSIL.

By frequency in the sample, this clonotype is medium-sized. CDR3 sequence: CASSGLERRDGYTF. The CDR3 region has the DNA TGTGCCAGCAGCGGCTTAGAAAGGCGGGATGGCTACACCTTC. The chain carries TRBV7-9 and TRBJ1-2; D remains unclear. The CDR3 covers 14 residues. From germline, CDR1 is SEHNR and CDR2 FQNEAQ (reference sequence). Trimming shortened V by 5 bases and J by 6 bases, and 16 bases separated the two germline ends.

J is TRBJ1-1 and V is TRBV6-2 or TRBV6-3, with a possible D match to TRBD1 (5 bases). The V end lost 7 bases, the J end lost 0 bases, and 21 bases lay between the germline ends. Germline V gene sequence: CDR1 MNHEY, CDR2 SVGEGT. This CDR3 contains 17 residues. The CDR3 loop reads CASIKGSTRLMNTEAFF. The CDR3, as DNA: TGTGCCAGCATAAAGGGGTCAACAAGACTCATGAACACTGAAGCTTTCTTT.

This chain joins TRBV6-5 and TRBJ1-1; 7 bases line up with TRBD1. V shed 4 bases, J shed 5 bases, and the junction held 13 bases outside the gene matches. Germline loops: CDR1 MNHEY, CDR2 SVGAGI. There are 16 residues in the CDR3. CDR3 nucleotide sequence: TGTGCCAGCAGTTCCTCCGGGACAGATATCAGGACTGAAGCTTTCTTT. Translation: CASSSSGTDIRTEAFF.

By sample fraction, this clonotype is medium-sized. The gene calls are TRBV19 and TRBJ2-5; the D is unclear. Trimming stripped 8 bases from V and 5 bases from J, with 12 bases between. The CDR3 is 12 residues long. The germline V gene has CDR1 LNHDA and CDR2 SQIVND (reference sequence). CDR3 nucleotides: TGTGCCAGTCGCGACCGGTATGAGACCCAGTACTTC. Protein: CASRDRYETQYF.

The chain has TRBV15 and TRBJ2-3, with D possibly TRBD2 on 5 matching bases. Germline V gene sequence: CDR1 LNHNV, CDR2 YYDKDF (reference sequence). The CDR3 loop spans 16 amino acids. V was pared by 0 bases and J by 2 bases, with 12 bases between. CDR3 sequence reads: CATSRDGTGVTDTQYF. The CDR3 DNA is TGTGCCACCAGCAGAGACGGTACCGGGGTCACAGATACGCAGTATTTT. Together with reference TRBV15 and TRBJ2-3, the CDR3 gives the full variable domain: DAMVIQNPRYQVTQFGKPVTLSCSQTLNHNVMYWYQQKSSQAPKLLFHYYDKDFNNEADTPDNFQSRRPNTSFCFLDIRSPGLGDTAMYLCATSRDGTGVTDTQYFGPGTRLTVL.

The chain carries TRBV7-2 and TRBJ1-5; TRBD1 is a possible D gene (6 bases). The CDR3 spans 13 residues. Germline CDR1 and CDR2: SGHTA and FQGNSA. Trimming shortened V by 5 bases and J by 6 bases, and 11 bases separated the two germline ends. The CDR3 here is CASSPQGGQPQHF. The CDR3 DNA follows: TGTGCCAGCAGCCCCCAAGGGGGTCAGCCCCAGCATTTT.

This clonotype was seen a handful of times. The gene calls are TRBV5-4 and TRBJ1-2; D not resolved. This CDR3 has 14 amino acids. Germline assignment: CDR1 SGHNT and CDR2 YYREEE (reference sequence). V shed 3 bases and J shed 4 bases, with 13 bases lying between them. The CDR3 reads CASSSARSLYGYTF. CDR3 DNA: TGTGCCAGCAGCTCCGCAAGATCTCTCTATGGCTACACCTTC.

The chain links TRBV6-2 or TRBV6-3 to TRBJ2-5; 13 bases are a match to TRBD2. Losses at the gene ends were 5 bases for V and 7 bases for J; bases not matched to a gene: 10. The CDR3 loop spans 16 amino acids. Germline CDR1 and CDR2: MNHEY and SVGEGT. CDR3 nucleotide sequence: TGTGCCAGCAGTCTAACGGGACTAGCGGGGTCGACGACCCAGTACTTC. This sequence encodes CASSLTGLAGSTTQYF.

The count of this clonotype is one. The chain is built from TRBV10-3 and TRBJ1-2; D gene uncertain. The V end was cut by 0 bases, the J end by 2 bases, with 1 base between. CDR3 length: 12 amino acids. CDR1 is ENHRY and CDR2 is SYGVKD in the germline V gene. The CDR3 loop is CAISESNYGYTF. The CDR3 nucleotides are TGTGCCATCAGTGAGTCGAACTATGGCTACACCTTC.